This T cell receptor beta chain was identified in a study of T cell responses to AZD1222 COVID-19 vaccine. Some clones are missing from TCRdb's copy, which holds only in-frame ones; the method was immunoSEQ multiplex PCR. The table lists 150,000 to 200,000 clones, approximately 91% of them singletons, with 1.5% to 2% in the top ten. Germline V gene lookup returns CDR1 LNHNV and CDR2 YYDKDF (reference sequence). CDR3 length equals 12 residues. V lost 3 bases to trimming and J lost 2 bases, with 4 bases between them. This clonotype originated in an adult in good health. Sequenced material: peripheral blood, taken on day 0 of AZD1222 vaccination. This chain connects TRBV15 to TRBJ1-1; D remains ambiguous. CDR3 sequence: CATSSPNTEAFF. CDR3 in DNA: TGTGCCACCAGCAGCCCTAACACTGAAGCTTTCTTT.